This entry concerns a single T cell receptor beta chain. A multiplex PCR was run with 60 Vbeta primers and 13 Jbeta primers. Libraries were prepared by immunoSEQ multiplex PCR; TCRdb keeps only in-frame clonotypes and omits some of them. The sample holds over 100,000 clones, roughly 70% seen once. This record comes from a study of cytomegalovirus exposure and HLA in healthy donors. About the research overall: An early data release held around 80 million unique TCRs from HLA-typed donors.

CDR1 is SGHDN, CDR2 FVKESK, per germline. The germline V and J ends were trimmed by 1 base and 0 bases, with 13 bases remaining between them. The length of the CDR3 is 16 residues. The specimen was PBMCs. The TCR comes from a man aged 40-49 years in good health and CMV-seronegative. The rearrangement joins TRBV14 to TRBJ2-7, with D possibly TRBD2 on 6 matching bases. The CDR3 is CASSQGRGHGSYEQYF. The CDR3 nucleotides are TGTGCCAGCAGCCAAGGGCGGGGCCACGGCTCCTACGAGCAGTACTTC.